This T cell receptor (beta chain) originates from a study of cytomegalovirus exposure and HLA in healthy donors. Some clones are missing from TCRdb's copy, which holds only in-frame ones; the method was immunoSEQ multiplex PCR. Of roughly 130,000 clones listed, about 91% are singletons. CDR1 and CDR2 from the germline V gene are MNHNS and SASEGT. The CDR3 has 15 amino acids. The ends were cut back, 2 bases at V and 3 bases at J, with 11 bases in the middle. Material: PBMCs. J is TRBJ1-5 and V is TRBV6-1; possible D gene TRBD1, 6 bases. The clonotype comes from a woman between 18 and 29 years old in good health and CMV-seropositive. The CDR3 sequence is CASSEPGQYNQPQHF. DNA for the CDR3: TGTGCCAGCAGTGAACCAGGACAGTACAATCAGCCCCAGCATTTT.